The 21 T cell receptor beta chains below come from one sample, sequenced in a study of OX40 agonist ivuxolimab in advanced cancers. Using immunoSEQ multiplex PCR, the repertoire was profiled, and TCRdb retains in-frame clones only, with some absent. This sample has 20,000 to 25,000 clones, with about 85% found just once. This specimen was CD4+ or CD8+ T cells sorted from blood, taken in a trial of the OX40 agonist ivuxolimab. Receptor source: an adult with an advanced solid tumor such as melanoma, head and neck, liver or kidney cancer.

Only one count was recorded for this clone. The CDR3 sequence is CASSLDGKETQYF. CDR3 DNA: TGTGCCAGCAGCTTAGACGGGAAAGAGACCCAGTACTTC. This chain joins TRBV7-9 and TRBJ2-5, with D possibly TRBD2 on 5 matching bases. The CDR3 runs 13 residues. The germline gives CDR1 SEHNR, CDR2 FQNEAQ (reference sequence). With 1 base removed from V and 3 bases from J, the gap between germline ends came to 6 bases.

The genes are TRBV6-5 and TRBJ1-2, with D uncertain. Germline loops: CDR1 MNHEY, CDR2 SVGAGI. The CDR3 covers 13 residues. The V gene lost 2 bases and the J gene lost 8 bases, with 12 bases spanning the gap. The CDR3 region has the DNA TGTGCCAGCAGTTACGTTCAGGCTAGCGGCTACACCTTC. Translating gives CASSYVQASGYTF.

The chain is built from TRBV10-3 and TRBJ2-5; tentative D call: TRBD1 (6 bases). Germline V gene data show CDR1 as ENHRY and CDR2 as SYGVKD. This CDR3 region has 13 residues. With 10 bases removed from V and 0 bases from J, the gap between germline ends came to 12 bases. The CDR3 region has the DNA TGTGCCACGGGACAAGAAAACCAAGAGACCCAGTACTTC. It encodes CATGQENQETQYF.

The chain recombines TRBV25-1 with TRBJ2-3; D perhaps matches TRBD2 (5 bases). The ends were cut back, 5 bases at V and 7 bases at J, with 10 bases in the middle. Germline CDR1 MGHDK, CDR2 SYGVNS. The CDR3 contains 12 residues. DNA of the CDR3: TGTGCCAGCAGTCCATCGGGGAATACGCAGTATTTT. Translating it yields CASSPSGNTQYF.

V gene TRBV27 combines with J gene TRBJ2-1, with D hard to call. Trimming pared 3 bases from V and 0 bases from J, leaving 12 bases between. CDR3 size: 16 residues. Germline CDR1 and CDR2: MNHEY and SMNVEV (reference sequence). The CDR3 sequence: CASSFIGYSSYNEQFF. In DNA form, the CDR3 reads TGTGCCAGCAGTTTTATCGGGTATAGCTCCTACAATGAGCAGTTCTTC.

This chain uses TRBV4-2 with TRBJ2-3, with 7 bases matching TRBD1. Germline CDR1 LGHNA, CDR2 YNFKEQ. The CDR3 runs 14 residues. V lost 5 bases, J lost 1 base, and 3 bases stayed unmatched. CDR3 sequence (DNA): TGTGCCAGCAGCTATGACAGGGGCACAGATACGCAGTATTTT. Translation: CASSYDRGTDTQYF.

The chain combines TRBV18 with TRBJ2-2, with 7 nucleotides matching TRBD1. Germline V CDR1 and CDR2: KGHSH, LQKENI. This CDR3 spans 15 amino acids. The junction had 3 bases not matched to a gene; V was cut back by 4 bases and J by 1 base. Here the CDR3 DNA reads TGTGCCAGCTCACAAGGGACAGAGAACACCGGGGAGCTGTTTTTT. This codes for CASSQGTENTGELFF.

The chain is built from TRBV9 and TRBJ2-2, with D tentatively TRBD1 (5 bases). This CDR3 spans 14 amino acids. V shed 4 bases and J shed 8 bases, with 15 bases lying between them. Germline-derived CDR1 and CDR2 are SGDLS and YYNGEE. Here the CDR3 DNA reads TGTGCCAGCAGCCAGGGAATCGAACATGGGGAGCTGTTTTTT. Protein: CASSQGIEHGELFF.

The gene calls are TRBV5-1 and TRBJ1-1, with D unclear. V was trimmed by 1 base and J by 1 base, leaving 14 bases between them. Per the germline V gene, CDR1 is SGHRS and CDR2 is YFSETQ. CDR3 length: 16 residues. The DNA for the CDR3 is TGCGCCAGCAGCTTGATTAGGGAGAAGGGGAACACTGAAGCTTTCTTT. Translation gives CASSLIREKGNTEAFF. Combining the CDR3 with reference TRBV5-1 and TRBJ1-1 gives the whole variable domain KAGVTQTPRYLIKTRGQQVTLSCSPISGHRSVSWYQQTPGQGLQFLFEYFSETQRNKGNFPGRFSGRQFSNSRSEMNVSTLELGDSALYLCASSLIREKGNTEAFFGQGTRLTVV.

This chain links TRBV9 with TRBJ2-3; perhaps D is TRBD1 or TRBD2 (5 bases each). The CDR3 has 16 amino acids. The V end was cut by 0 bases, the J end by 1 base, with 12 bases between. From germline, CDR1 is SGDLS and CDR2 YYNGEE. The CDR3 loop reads CASSVDLRGGTDTQYF. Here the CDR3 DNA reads TGTGCCAGCAGCGTAGATCTTAGAGGGGGCACAGATACGCAGTATTTT.

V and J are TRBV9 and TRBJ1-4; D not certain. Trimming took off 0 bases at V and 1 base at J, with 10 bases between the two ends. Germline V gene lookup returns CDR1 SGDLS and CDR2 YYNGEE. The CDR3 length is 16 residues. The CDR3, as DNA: TGTGCCAGCAGCGTAGGATTCGCTGGAACTAATGAAAAACTGTTTTTT. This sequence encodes CASSVGFAGTNEKLFF.

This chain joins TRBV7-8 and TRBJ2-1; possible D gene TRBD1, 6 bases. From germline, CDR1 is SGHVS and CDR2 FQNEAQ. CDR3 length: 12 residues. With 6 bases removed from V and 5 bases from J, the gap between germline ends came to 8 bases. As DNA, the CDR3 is TGTGCCAGCAGGGACAGTAACAATGAGCAGTTCTTC. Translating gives CASRDSNNEQFF. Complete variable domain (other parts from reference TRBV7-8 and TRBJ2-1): GAGVSQSPRYKVAKRGQDVALRCDPISGHVSLFWYQQALGQGPEFLTYFQNEAQLDKSGLPSDRFFAERPEGSVSTLKIQRTQQEDSAVYLCASRDSNNEQFFGPGTRLTVL.

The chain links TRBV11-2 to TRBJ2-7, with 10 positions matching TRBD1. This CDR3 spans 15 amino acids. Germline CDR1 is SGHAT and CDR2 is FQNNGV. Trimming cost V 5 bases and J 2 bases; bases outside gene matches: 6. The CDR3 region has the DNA TGTGCCAGCAGCGCGGGACAGGGGCTGGCCTACGAGCAGTACTTC. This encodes CASSAGQGLAYEQYF.

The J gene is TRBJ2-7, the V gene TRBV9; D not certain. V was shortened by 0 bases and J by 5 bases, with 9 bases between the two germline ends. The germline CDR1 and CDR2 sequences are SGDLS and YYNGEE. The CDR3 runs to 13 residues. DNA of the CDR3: TGTGCCAGCAGCGTAGGGACGGCCCACGAGCAGTACTTC. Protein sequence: CASSVGTAHEQYF.

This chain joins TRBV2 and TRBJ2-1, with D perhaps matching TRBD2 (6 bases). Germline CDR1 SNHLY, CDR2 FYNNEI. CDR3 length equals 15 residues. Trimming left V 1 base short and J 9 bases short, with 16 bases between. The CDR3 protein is CASSEGGLNGGEQFF. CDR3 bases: TGTGCCAGCAGTGAAGGGGGCTTAAACGGGGGTGAGCAGTTCTTC.

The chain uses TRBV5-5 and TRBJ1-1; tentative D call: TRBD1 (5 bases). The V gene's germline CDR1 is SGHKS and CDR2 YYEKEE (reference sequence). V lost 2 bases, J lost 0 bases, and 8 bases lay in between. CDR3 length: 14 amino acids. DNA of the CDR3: TGTGCCAGCAGCTTCACAGGAATGAACACTGAAGCTTTCTTT. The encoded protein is CASSFTGMNTEAFF.

The CDR3 loop is CASSQRTGFGYTF. In nucleotides, the CDR3 is TGCGCCAGCAGCCAAAGGACAGGTTTTGGCTACACCTTC. This chain joins TRBV4-3 and TRBJ1-2; 7 nucleotides align to TRBD1. Germline values: CDR1 LGHNA, CDR2 YSLEER. V gave up 2 bases and J gave up 7 bases; unmatched junction bases: 4. This CDR3 contains 13 residues.

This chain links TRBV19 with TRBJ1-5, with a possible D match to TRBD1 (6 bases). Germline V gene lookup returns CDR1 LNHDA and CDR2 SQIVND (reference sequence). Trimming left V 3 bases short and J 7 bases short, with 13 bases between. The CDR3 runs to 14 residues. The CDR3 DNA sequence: TGTGCCAGTAGTATGGGACACCCTAAGCAGCCCCAGCATTTT. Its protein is CASSMGHPKQPQHF. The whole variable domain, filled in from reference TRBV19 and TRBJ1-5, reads DGGITQSPKYLFRKEGQNVTLSCEQNLNHDAMYWYRQDPGQGLRLIYYSQIVNDFQKGDIAEGYSVSREKKESFPLTVTSAQKNPTAFYLCASSMGHPKQPQHFGDGTRLSIL.

CDR3 protein: CASIPLRAGRTYEQYF. The CDR3 DNA sequence: TGTGCCAGCATCCCCTTGCGTGCGGGGCGAACCTACGAGCAGTACTTC. The chain recombines TRBV2 with TRBJ2-7; tentative D call: TRBD2 (6 bases). In germline, CDR1 is SNHLY, CDR2 FYNNEI. CDR3 length: 16 residues. Trimming left V 7 bases short and J 2 bases short, with 21 bases between.

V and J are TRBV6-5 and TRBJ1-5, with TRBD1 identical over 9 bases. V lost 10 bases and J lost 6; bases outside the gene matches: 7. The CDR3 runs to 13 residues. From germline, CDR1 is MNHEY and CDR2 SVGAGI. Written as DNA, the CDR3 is TGTGCCACGGACAGGGGAAATCTTCAGCCCCAGCATTTT. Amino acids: CATDRGNLQPQHF.

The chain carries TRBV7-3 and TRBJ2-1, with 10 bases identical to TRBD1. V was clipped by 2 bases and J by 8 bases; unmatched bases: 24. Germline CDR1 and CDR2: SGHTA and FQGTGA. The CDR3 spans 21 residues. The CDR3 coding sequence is TGTGCCAGCAGCTTACTCCCTCGGGACAGGGGAAAAGGGCTCTACAGAGATGAGCAGTTCTTC. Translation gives CASSLLPRDRGKGLYRDEQFF.